These T cell receptor beta chains were read from a single sample in a study of T cells in Graves' hyperthyroidism and ophthalmopathy. TCRdb reprocessed the multiplex PCR reads with MiXCR, giving one entry per CDR3 protein. The data show about 380,000 distinct CDR3 sequences, roughly 20% seen once. Sequencing used blood. These receptors all stem from a man between 18 and 35 years old with Graves' ophthalmopathy. CDR3s include the opening cysteine and the closing phenylalanine or tryptophan. D genes are given only for firm matches. Where a row states a size, it is once, few, many or the class of an expanded clone; other rows omit it.

J gene,D gene,V gene,clone size,CDR3 protein,CDR3 DNA
TRBJ1-5,-,TRBV2,many,CASSEDYRYQPQHF,TGTGCCAGCAGTGAAGATTACAGGTACCAGCCCCAGCATTTT
TRBJ1-1,-,TRBV18,many,CASSPLSEMNTEAFF,TGTGCCAGCTCACCACTATCGGAGATGAACACTGAAGCTTTCTTT
TRBJ2-7,TRBD2,TRBV7-2,-,CASSLPFGLAGGPYEQYF,TGTGCCAGCAGTTTACCATTCGGACTAGCGGGAGGCCCCTACGAGCAGTACTTC
TRBJ2-7,-,TRBV5-1,few,CASSAWADEQYF,TGCGCCAGCAGCGCCTGGGCGGACGAGCAGTACTTC
TRBJ1-1,-,TRBV12-3/TRBV12-4,many,CASSLTRLNTEAFF,TGTGCCAGCAGTTTAACAAGGTTGAACACTGAAGCTTTCTTT
TRBJ1-1,-,TRBV7-2,many,CASSLSDGREAFF,TGTGCCAGCAGCTTATCGGACGGGCGGGAAGCTTTCTTT
TRBJ1-1,-,TRBV20-1,many,CSAQEPANTEAFF,TGCAGTGCCCAAGAGCCAGCTAACACTGAAGCTTTCTTT
TRBJ2-7,-,TRBV7-9,-,CASSSLRGGPYEQYF,TGTGCCAGCAGCTCTCTGAGAGGGGGGCCGTACGAGCAGTACTTC
TRBJ1-5,-,TRBV2,-,CASSEETDNQPQHF,TGTGCCAGCAGTGAAGAGACAGACAATCAGCCCCAGCATTTT
TRBJ1-5,-,TRBV9,-,CASSVDGTGQPQHF,TGTGCCAGCAGCGTAGACGGGACTGGCCAGCCCCAGCATTTT
TRBJ2-2,TRBD2,TRBV29-1,many,CSVARLAENTGELFF,TGCAGCGTTGCTAGGCTAGCGGAGAACACCGGGGAGCTGTTTTTT
TRBJ2-1,TRBD2,TRBV28,many,CASSTLAGGINEQFF,TGTGCCAGCAGCACCCTAGCGGGGGGGATCAATGAGCAGTTCTTC
TRBJ1-5,-,TRBV20-1,once,CSARGGQGVRQPQHF,TGCAGTGCTAGAGGGGGTCAGGGAGTCAGGCAGCCCCAGCATTTT
TRBJ1-6,-,TRBV5-6,few,CASSLAGSGNSPLHF,TGTGCCAGCAGCTTGGCCGGGAGCGGTAATTCACCCCTCCACTTT
TRBJ2-7,-,TRBV28,many,CASSLGGYESYEQYF,TGTGCCAGCAGTTTAGGGGGCTACGAATCCTACGAGCAGTACTTC
TRBJ2-4,-,TRBV20-1,many,CSARAGLAKNIQYF,TGCAGTGCTAGAGCTGGGCTAGCCAAAAACATTCAGTACTTC
TRBJ2-2,-,TRBV10-3,-,CAISPGGTGDRRTGELFF,TGTGCCATCAGCCCCGGGGGGACGGGGGACAGAAGGACCGGGGAGCTGTTTTTT
TRBJ1-2,-,TRBV6-1,many,CASSRSDRNYGYTF,TGTGCCAGCAGTCGAAGCGACAGGAACTATGGCTACACCTTC
TRBJ1-2,-,TRBV28,many,CASSFPRGINYGYTF,TGTGCCAGCAGTTTTCCCCGGGGGATCAACTATGGCTACACCTTC
TRBJ1-2,-,TRBV5-5,-,CASSLGAPRDYGYTF,TGTGCCAGCAGCTTGGGCGCCCCGAGGGACTATGGCTACACCTTC
TRBJ1-2,TRBD1,TRBV5-5,-,CASSYTGTGVYGYTF,TGTGCCAGCAGCTACACCGGGACAGGTGTCTATGGCTACACCTTC
TRBJ1-1,-,TRBV3-1,many,CASSQVPGRGAFF,TGTGCCAGCAGCCAAGTCCCAGGGCGGGGGGCTTTCTTT
TRBJ2-1,TRBD2,TRBV28,many,CASSFGVAGVLAYNEQFF,TGTGCCAGCAGTTTTGGGGTCGCGGGGGTCTTGGCCTACAATGAGCAGTTCTTC
TRBJ2-3,TRBD1,TRBV9,-,CASSEDRNTDTQYF,TGTGCCAGCAGCGAGGACAGGAACACAGATACGCAGTATTTT
TRBJ2-3,TRBD2,TRBV3-1,few,CASRVGGAGDTQYF,TGTGCCAGCAGAGTCGGGGGGGCGGGAGATACGCAGTATTTT
TRBJ2-6,TRBD1,TRBV11-2,-,CASSFGTDSGANVLTF,TGTGCCAGCAGCTTCGGGACAGACTCTGGGGCCAACGTCCTGACTTTC
TRBJ2-5,-,TRBV11-2,many,CASTPQEGARETQYF,TGTGCCAGCACCCCCCAGGAGGGGGCTCGAGAGACCCAGTACTTC
TRBJ2-7,-,TRBV5-1,many,CASSPGTYEDEQYF,TGCGCCAGCAGCCCCGGGACGTACGAGGACGAGCAGTACTTC
TRBJ2-4,-,TRBV6-5,-,CASSYSTEGDIQYF,TGTGCCAGCAGTTACTCGACAGAGGGGGACATTCAGTACTTC
TRBJ1-2,-,TRBV28,-,CASRPTQGYGYTF,TGTGCCAGCAGGCCGACACAGGGCTATGGCTACACCTTC
TRBJ2-5,-,TRBV5-1,-,CASSLGQRVGETQYF,TGCGCCAGCAGCTTGGGGCAGAGGGTGGGTGAGACCCAGTACTTC
TRBJ1-4,-,TRBV6-1,few,CASSPSFTEKLFF,TGTGCCAGCAGTCCCTCTTTTACCGAAAAACTGTTTTTT
TRBJ1-2,-,TRBV7-9,-,CASTSLGVGGGLYGYTF,TGTGCCAGCACCTCTCTTGGTGTGGGCGGGGGGTTATATGGCTACACCTTC
TRBJ2-7,-,TRBV27,few,CASSPTGGLGEQYF,TGTGCCAGCAGTCCCACCGGGGGGCTTGGCGAGCAGTACTTC
TRBJ1-1,-,TRBV7-3,many,CASSLTLDKEAFF,TGTGCCAGCAGCTTAACCCTGGACAAGGAAGCTTTCTTT
TRBJ2-4,TRBD2,TRBV12-3/TRBV12-4,many,CASSLKAGVAKNIQYF,TGTGCCAGCAGTTTAAAAGCGGGGGTAGCCAAAAACATTCAGTACTTC
TRBJ2-5,-,TRBV18,few,CASSESGGHETQYF,TGTGCCAGCTCAGAGAGCGGAGGGCACGAGACCCAGTACTTC
TRBJ2-7,-,TRBV18,few,CASSPRRDSQYF,TGTGCCAGCTCACCACGGCGGGACTCGCAATACTTC
TRBJ2-5,-,TRBV7-9,many,CASSTPPLGGRPETQYF,TGTGCCAGCAGCACCCCCCCGCTAGGGGGGCGCCCAGAGACCCAGTACTTC
TRBJ1-5,-,TRBV20-1,few,CSARDGGGNQPQHF,TGCAGTGCTAGAGATGGTGGGGGTAATCAGCCCCAGCATTTT